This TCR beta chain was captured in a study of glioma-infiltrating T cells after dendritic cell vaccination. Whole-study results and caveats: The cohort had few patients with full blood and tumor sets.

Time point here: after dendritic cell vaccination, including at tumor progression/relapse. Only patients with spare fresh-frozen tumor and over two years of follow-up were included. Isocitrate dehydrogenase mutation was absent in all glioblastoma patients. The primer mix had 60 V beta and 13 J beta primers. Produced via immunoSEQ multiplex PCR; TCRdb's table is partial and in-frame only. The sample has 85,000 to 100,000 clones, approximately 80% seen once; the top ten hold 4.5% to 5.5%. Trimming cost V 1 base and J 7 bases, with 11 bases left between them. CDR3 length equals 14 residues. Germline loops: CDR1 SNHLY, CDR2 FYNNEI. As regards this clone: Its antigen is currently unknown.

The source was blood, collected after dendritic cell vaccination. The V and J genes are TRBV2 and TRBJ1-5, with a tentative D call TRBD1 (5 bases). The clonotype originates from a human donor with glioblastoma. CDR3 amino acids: CASSEGGRAQPQHF. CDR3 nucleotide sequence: TGTGCCAGCAGTGAAGGGGGCAGGGCCCAGCCCCAGCATTTT.